The 27 T cell receptor beta chains presented below share a single source sample, sequenced in a study of blood T cell repertoires in COVID-19. Sequencing used immunoSEQ multiplex PCR; TCRdb keeps in-frame clones, though not all of them. This sample has about 270,000 clones, with 80% to 90% found just once. Sequencing used PBMCs or T cells enriched from blood (not recorded which). Receptor source: a woman aged 18-29 years who had recovered from COVID-19.

This chain joins TRBV19 and TRBJ1-3; perhaps TRBD1 as D (5 bases). CDR1 and CDR2 from the germline V gene are LNHDA and SQIVND (reference sequence). V lost 6 bases, J lost 3 bases, and 18 bases lay in between. This CDR3 has 16 amino acids. This chain's CDR3 is CASSILLGPGGNTIYF. The DNA of the CDR3 is TGTGCCAGTAGCATACTTTTGGGGCCAGGTGGAAACACCATATATTTT.

The gene calls are TRBV11-2 and TRBJ1-1; D not resolved. Deletions cut 0 bases from V and 10 bases from J, with 9 bases between. The CDR3 has 12 residues. Germline V gene sequence: CDR1 SGHAT, CDR2 FQNNGV. CDR3 DNA sequence: TGTGCCAGCAGCTTAGAATGGCGAGGAGCTTTCTTT. The encoded protein is CASSLEWRGAFF. Together with reference TRBV11-2 and TRBJ1-1, the CDR3 gives the full variable domain: EAGVAQSPRYKIIEKRQSVAFWCNPISGHATLYWYQQILGQGPKLLIQFQNNGVVDDSQLPKDRFSAERLKGVDSTLKIQPAKLEDSAVYLCASSLEWRGAFFGQGTRLTVV.

This clone was detected only once. This chain joins TRBV5-1 and TRBJ2-3; 8 positions match TRBD1. Germline CDR1 SGHRS, CDR2 YFSETQ. The CDR3 extends over 14 amino acids. V was clipped by 4 bases and J by 3 bases; unmatched bases: 4. CDR3 region: CASSPRQGTDTQYF. Written as DNA, the CDR3 is TGCGCCAGCAGCCCTCGACAGGGGACAGATACGCAGTATTTT. The full variable domain, rest sourced from reference TRBV5-1 and TRBJ2-3, is KAGVTQTPRYLIKTRGQQVTLSCSPISGHRSVSWYQQTPGQGLQFLFEYFSETQRNKGNFPGRFSGRQFSNSRSEMNVSTLELGDSALYLCASSPRQGTDTQYFGPGTRLTVL.

The V gene is TRBV4-1, the J gene TRBJ1-6; TRBD1 agrees at 11 bases. This CDR3 region has 15 residues. In germline, CDR1 is MGHRA, CDR2 YSYEKL. The trim removed 5 bases at V and 7 bases at J, leaving 4 bases unmatched. CDR3 nucleotides: TGCGCCAGCAGCGGACAGGGGGCACAAAATTCACCCCTCCACTTT. Protein product: CASSGQGAQNSPLHF.

This chain joins TRBV6-5 and TRBJ1-6; TRBD1 agrees at 11 bases. The length of the CDR3 is 15 residues. CDR1 is MNHEY and CDR2 is SVGAGI in the germline V gene. The V and J ends lost 4 bases and 9 bases, in that order; junction bases with no gene match: 5. DNA for the CDR3: TGTGCCAGCAGTTCCCGGACAGGGGGCTTTTCACCCCTCCACTTT. It is translated as CASSSRTGGFSPLHF.

The chain recombines TRBV18 with TRBJ1-2; weak D call: TRBD1 (5 bases). Trimming removed 3 bases at V and 8 bases at J, with 13 bases between. Germline values: CDR1 KGHSH, CDR2 LQKENI. The CDR3 spans 13 residues. The CDR3 protein is CASSPKGNGGYTF. The CDR3, as DNA: TGTGCCAGCTCACCTAAGGGGAACGGAGGCTACACCTTC. Supplemented by reference TRBV18 and TRBJ1-2, the full variable domain reads NAGVMQNPRHLVRRRGQEARLRCSPMKGHSHVYWYRQLPEEGLKFMVYLQKENIIDESGMPKERFSAEFPKEGPSILRIQQVVRGDSAAYFCASSPKGNGGYTFGSGTRLTVV.

J is TRBJ1-2 and V is TRBV28; D is unresolved. CDR3 length: 15 amino acids. Between the trimmed V and J ends, which lost 5 bases and 6 bases, there was a span of 19 bases. CDR1 is MDHEN, CDR2 SYDVKM, per germline. This chain's CDR3 is CASSLRGVGENGYTF. CDR3 bases: TGTGCCAGCAGTCTCCGGGGTGTGGGTGAGAATGGCTACACCTTC.

This clone was observed a single time. This chain links TRBV19 with TRBJ1-1; 7 bases fit TRBD1. Germline V gene lookup returns CDR1 LNHDA and CDR2 SQIVND (reference sequence). The J segment lost 3 bases and the V segment lost 2 bases, leaving 6 bases of the junction unmatched. This CDR3 spans 15 amino acids. For the CDR3, the DNA is TGTGCCAGTAGTATAACGACAGGGTGGGACACTGAAGCTTTCTTT. It translates to CASSITTGWDTEAFF.

The V and J genes are TRBV5-1 and TRBJ1-2, with D maybe TRBD1 (6 bases). The V and J ends lost 5 bases and 4 bases respectively, with 9 bases between them. CDR1 is SGHRS and CDR2 is YFSETQ in the germline V gene. The length of the CDR3 is 12 residues. This CDR3 reads CASSQGLYGYTF. The CDR3 DNA is TGCGCCAGCAGTCAGGGGCTCTATGGCTACACCTTC.

This clone was observed a few times. The genes are TRBV19 and TRBJ2-1; TRBD2 matches at 10 bases. Germline V gene sequence: CDR1 LNHDA, CDR2 SQIVND (reference sequence). V lost 8 bases to trimming and J lost 4 bases; unmatched junction nucleotides: 8. The CDR3 spans 15 residues. DNA for the CDR3: TGTGCCAGTTCCCAAGCGGGGGGGGTGTACAATGAGCAGTTCTTC. It is translated as CASSQAGGVYNEQFF. The variable domain in full, with the rest retrieved from reference TRBV19 and TRBJ2-1, is DGGITQSPKYLFRKEGQNVTLSCEQNLNHDAMYWYRQDPGQGLRLIYYSQIVNDFQKGDIAEGYSVSREKKESFPLTVTSAQKNPTAFYLCASSQAGGVYNEQFFGPGTRLTVL.

The chain joins TRBV11-2 to TRBJ1-2; TRBD1 aligns across 7 bases. Germline CDR1 reads SGHAT; CDR2 reads FQNNGV. The ends lost 5 bases at V and 8 bases at J; junction bases unmatched: 5. This CDR3 is built from 12 residues. CDR3 protein: CASSLRQGGYTF. CDR3 coding DNA: TGTGCCAGCAGCCTTCGACAGGGAGGCTACACCTTC.

The chain recombines TRBV7-9 with TRBJ1-1; TRBD1 matches 10 bases. The J segment lost 5 bases and the V segment lost 5 bases, leaving 5 bases of the junction unmatched. Germline assignment: CDR1 SEHNR and CDR2 FQNEAQ (reference sequence). The CDR3 loop spans 14 amino acids. CDR3 in DNA: TGTGCCAGCAGCATGACAGGGGGCTTGACTGAAGCTTTCTTT. This sequence encodes CASSMTGGLTEAFF.

This rearrangement joins TRBV3-1 (or the pseudogene TRBV3-2) to TRBJ1-2; D may be TRBD1 (5 bases). Germline lookup yields CDR1 LGHDT and CDR2 YNNKEL (reference sequence). Trimming cost V 1 base and J 1 base, with 13 bases left between them. The CDR3 consists of 16 residues. CDR3 residues: CASSQGGGASNYGYTF. CDR3 DNA: TGTGCCAGCAGCCAAGGGGGCGGGGCGAGTAACTATGGCTACACCTTC.

The rearrangement joins TRBV28 to TRBJ2-3, with a tentative D call TRBD2 (6 bases). Germline assignment: CDR1 MDHEN and CDR2 SYDVKM. Trimming pared 3 bases from V and 6 bases from J, leaving 19 bases between. The CDR3 totals 16 residues. The CDR3 DNA reads as TGTGCCAGCAGTTTTCGCGGGACTCAGCTTGTGGATACGCAGTATTTT. Translating gives CASSFRGTQLVDTQYF.

The chain uses TRBV3-1 (or the pseudogene TRBV3-2) and TRBJ1-1, with D unclear. V lost 1 base and J 0 bases, leaving 9 bases between the germline ends. The CDR3 has 15 amino acids. Germline CDR1 is LGHDT and CDR2 is YNNKEL (reference sequence). The chain's CDR3 is CASSQGQQMNTEAFF. The CDR3 DNA follows: TGTGCCAGCAGCCAAGGTCAACAGATGAACACTGAAGCTTTCTTT.

V is TRBV6-2 or TRBV6-3 and J is TRBJ1-1; 9 bases match TRBD1. The V segment lost 6 bases and the J segment 6 bases; nucleotides outside the gene matches: 5. The CDR3 sequence is 13 residues long. The germline CDR1 and CDR2 sequences are MNHEY and SVGEGT. The CDR3: CASSSRQGAEAFF. Here the CDR3 DNA reads TGTGCCAGCAGCTCACGACAGGGGGCTGAAGCTTTCTTT.

The chain employs TRBV3-1 (or the pseudogene TRBV3-2) and TRBJ2-7, with a tentative D call TRBD2 (7 bases). CDR3 size: 16 residues. V gave up 2 bases and J gave up 6 bases, with 20 bases separating them. Germline lookup yields CDR1 LGHDT and CDR2 YNNKEL (reference sequence). The CDR3 bases are TGTGCCAGCAGCCAATTGGTGGCAGGGGAGGGAGGCGAGCAGTACTTC. As protein: CASSQLVAGEGGEQYF.

The rearrangement uses TRBV6-5 and TRBJ2-7; D is perhaps TRBD2 (5 bases). This CDR3 has 14 residues. With 6 bases removed from V and 0 bases from J, the gap between germline ends came to 12 bases. Germline V gene lookup returns CDR1 MNHEY and CDR2 SVGAGI. The CDR3 nucleotides are TGTGCCAGCAGCCCGGACGGGGACTCCTACGAGCAGTACTTC. It specifies CASSPDGDSYEQYF.

V and J are TRBV9 and TRBJ2-3, with 11 bases lining up with TRBD2. The junction had 8 bases not matched to a gene; V was cut back by 1 base and J by 1 base. The length of the CDR3 is 18 residues. Germline CDR1 is SGDLS and CDR2 is YYNGEE. CDR3 coding DNA: TGTGCCAGCAGCGTATCAGGGACTAGCGGCCCCGGCACAGATACGCAGTATTTT. Translation: CASSVSGTSGPGTDTQYF.

CDR3 coding DNA: TGTGCCAGCAGCTTAGGGGCGGGTAATTCACCCCTCCACTTT. Amino acid sequence: CASSLGAGNSPLHF. J is TRBJ1-6 and V is TRBV7-6; D is unresolved. Trimming cost V 1 base and J 6 bases, with 7 bases left between them. CDR1 and CDR2 (germline): SGHVS, FNYEAQ. The CDR3 covers 14 residues.

The V and J genes are TRBV18 and TRBJ1-2; D is ambiguous. The V gene lost 6 bases and the J gene lost 7 bases, with 18 bases spanning the gap. In germline, CDR1 is KGHSH, CDR2 LQKENI. The CDR3 totals 14 residues. The DNA of the CDR3 is TGTGCCAGCTCCCTTGATCGGACGGGGTCTGGCTACACCTTC. This gives the protein CASSLDRTGSGYTF.

This sequence joins TRBV19 and TRBJ1-5; weak D call: TRBD1 (6 bases). The V end was cut by 2 bases, the J end by 4 bases, with 12 bases between. Germline lookup yields CDR1 LNHDA and CDR2 SQIVND (reference sequence). This CDR3 region has 15 residues. This CDR3 is CASSISGARNQPQHF. CDR3 DNA sequence: TGTGCCAGTAGTATATCAGGGGCAAGGAATCAGCCCCAGCATTTT.

The chain uses TRBV30 and TRBJ1-1; 7 bases line up with TRBD1. This CDR3 is built from 13 residues. The germline gives CDR1 GTSNPN, CDR2 SVGIG (reference sequence). With 0 bases clipped from V and 6 bases from J, the junction kept 4 bases outside the gene matches. CDR3 DNA sequence: TGTGCCTGGAGTGTGAGACAGGGCGCTGAAGCTTTCTTT. This gives the protein CAWSVRQGAEAFF.

The chain has TRBV27 and TRBJ1-6; 9 bases map to TRBD1. Germline values: CDR1 MNHEY, CDR2 SMNVEV (reference sequence). The CDR3 covers 17 residues. V gave up 6 bases and J gave up 10 bases; unmatched junction bases: 16. In nucleotides, the CDR3 is TGTGCCAGCAGGGATCCTACCGGGACAGGGTTTAACTCACCCCTCCACTTT. It codes for CASRDPTGTGFNSPLHF.

A few counts support this clone. The chain uses TRBV27 and TRBJ1-2; TRBD1 aligns across 7 bases. Per germline, CDR1 MNHEY and CDR2 SMNVEV (reference sequence). This CDR3 contains 15 residues. Trimming cost V 7 bases and J 2 bases; bases outside gene matches: 10. CDR3 DNA sequence: TGTGCCAGCACTAACTTCCGGGACAGCAACTATGGCTACACCTTC. Its translation is CASTNFRDSNYGYTF.

J is TRBJ2-1 and V is TRBV18; 11 bases match TRBD2. The CDR3 loop spans 16 amino acids. From germline, CDR1 is KGHSH and CDR2 LQKENI. V shed 3 bases, J shed 4 bases, and the junction held 5 bases outside the gene matches. The CDR3 bases are TGTGCCAGCTCACCCCTTAGCGGGGGGGTTTACAATGAGCAGTTCTTC. It is translated as CASSPLSGGVYNEQFF.

The V gene is TRBV3-1 (or the pseudogene TRBV3-2), the J gene TRBJ2-1, with 9 positions matching TRBD2. Germline values: CDR1 LGHDT, CDR2 YNNKEL (reference sequence). The CDR3 runs to 17 residues. The trim removed 0 bases at V and 10 bases at J, leaving 13 bases unmatched. The CDR3 here is CASSQELLAGRLNEQFF. CDR3 nucleotides: TGTGCCAGCAGCCAAGAGTTACTAGCGGGTAGGTTGAACGAGCAGTTCTTC.